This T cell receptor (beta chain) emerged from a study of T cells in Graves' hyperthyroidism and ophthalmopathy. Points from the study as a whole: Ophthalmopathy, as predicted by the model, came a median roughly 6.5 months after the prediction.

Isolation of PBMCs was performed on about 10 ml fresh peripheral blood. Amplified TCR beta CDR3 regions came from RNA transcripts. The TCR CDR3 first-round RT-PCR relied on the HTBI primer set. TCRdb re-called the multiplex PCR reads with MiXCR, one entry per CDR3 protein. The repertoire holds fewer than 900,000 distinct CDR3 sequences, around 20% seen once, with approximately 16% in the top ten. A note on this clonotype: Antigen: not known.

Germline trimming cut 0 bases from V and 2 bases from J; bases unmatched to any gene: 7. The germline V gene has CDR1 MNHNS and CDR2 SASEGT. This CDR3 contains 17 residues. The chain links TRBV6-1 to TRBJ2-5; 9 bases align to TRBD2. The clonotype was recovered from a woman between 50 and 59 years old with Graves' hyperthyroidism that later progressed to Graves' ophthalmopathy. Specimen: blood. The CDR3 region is CASSEAPSGALQETQYF. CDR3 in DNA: TGTGCCAGCAGTGAAGCGCCTAGCGGGGCTTTGCAAGAGACCCAGTACTTC.